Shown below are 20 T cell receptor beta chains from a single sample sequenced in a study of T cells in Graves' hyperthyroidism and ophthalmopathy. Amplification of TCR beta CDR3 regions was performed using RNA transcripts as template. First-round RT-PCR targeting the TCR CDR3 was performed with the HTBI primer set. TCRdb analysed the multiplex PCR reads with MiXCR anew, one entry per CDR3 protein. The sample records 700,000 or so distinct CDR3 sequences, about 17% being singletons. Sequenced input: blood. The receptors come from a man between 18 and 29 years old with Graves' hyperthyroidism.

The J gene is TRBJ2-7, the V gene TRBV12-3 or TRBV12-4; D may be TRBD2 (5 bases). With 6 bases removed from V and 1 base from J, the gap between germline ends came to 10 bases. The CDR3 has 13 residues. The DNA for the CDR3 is TGTGCCAGCAGGGGAGATTTTTCCTACGAGCAGTACTTC. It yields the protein CASRGDFSYEQYF.

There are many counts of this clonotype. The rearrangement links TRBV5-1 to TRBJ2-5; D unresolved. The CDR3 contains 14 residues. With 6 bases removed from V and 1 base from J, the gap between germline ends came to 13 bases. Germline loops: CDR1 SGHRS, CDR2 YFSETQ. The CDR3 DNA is TGCGCCAGCAACTCCGGACGAGGCCAAGAGACCCAGTACTTC. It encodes CASNSGRGQETQYF.

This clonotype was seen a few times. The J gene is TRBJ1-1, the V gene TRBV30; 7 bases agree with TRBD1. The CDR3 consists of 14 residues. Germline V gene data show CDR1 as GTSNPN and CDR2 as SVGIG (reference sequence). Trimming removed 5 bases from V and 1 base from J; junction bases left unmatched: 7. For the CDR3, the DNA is TGTGCCTGGGCGGGAAAGGGGGCGAACACTGAAGCTTTCTTT. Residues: CAWAGKGANTEAFF. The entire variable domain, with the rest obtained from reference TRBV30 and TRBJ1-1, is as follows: SQTIHQWPATLVQPVGSPLSLECTVEGTSNPNLYWYRQAAGRGLQLLFYSVGIGQISSEVPQNLSASRPQDRQFILSSKKLLLSDSGFYLCAWAGKGANTEAFFGQGTRLTVV.

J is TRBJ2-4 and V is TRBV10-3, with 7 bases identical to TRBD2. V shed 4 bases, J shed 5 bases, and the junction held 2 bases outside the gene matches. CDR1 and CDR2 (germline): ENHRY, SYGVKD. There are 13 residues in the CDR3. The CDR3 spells CAISGLAENIQYF. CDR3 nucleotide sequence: TGTGCCATCAGTGGGCTAGCGGAAAACATTCAGTACTTC.

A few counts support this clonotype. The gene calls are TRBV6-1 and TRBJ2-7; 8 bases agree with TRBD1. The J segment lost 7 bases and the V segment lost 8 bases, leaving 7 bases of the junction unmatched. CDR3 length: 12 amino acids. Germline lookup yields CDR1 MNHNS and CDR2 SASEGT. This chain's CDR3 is CASRDRPGEQYF. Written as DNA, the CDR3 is TGTGCCAGCCGGGACAGGCCAGGAGAGCAGTACTTC.

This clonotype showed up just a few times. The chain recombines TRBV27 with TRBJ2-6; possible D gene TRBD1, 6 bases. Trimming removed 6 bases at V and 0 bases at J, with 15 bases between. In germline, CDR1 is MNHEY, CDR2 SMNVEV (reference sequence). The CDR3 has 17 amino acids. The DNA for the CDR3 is TGTGCCAGCAGCCTACAGGGTCACGTCTCTGGGGCCAACGTCCTGACTTTC. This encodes CASSLQGHVSGANVLTF.

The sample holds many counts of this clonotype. The chain's CDR3 is CSASLAGADTQYF. CDR3 bases: TGCAGTGCTAGTCTAGCGGGAGCGGATACGCAGTATTTT. V is TRBV20-1 and J is TRBJ2-3; TRBD2 matches 10 bases. Germline loops: CDR1 DFQATT, CDR2 SNEGSKA (reference sequence). The junction had 3 bases not matched to a gene; V was cut back by 3 bases and J by 6 bases. The CDR3 extends over 13 amino acids.

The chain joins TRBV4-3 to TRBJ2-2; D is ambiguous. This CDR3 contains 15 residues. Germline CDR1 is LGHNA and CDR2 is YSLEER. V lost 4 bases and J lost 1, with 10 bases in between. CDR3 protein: CASSLHPMNTGELFF. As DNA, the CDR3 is TGCGCCAGCAGCCTACACCCCATGAACACCGGGGAGCTGTTTTTT.

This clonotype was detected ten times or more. The CDR3 nucleotides read TGTGCCACGGGGGACCCAACCAGGCAGTACTTC. This translates into CATGDPTRQYF. V gene TRBV27 combines with J gene TRBJ2-7, with D perhaps TRBD2 (6 bases). Deletions cut 10 bases from V and 9 bases from J, with 16 bases between. Germline loops: CDR1 MNHEY, CDR2 SMNVEV (reference sequence). This CDR3 is built from 11 residues.

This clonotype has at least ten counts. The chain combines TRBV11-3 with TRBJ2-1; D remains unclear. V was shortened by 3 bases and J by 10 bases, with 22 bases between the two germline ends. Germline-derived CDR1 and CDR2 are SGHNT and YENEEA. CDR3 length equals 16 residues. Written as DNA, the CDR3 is TGTGCCAGCAGCTTTGGGCCCGACCCTTCCATCGGAGAGCAGTTCTTC. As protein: CASSFGPDPSIGEQFF.

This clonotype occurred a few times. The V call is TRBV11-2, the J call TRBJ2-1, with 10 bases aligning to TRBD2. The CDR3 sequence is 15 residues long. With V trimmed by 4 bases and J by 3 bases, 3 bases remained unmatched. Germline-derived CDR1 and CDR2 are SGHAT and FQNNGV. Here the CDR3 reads CASSSSGRGYNEQFF. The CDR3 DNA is TGTGCCAGCAGCTCTAGCGGGAGAGGCTACAATGAGCAGTTCTTC.

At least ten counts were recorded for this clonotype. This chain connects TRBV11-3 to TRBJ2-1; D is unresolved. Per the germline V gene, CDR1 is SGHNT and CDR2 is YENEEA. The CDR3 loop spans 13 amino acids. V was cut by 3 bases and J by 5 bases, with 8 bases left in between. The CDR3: CASSFSENNEQFF. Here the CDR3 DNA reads TGTGCCAGCAGCTTCTCGGAGAACAATGAGCAGTTCTTC.

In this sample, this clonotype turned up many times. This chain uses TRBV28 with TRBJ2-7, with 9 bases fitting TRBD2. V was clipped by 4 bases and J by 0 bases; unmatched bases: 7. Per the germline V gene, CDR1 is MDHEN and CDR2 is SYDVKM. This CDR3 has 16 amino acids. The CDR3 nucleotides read TGTGCCAGCAGTTCCCGACTAGCGGATTTCTCCTACGAGCAGTACTTC. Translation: CASSSRLADFSYEQYF.

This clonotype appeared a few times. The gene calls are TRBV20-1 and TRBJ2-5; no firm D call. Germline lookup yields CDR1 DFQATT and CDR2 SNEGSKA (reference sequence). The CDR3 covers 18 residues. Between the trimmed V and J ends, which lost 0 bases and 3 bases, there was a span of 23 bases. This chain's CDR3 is CSAREPGNDVGYKETQYF. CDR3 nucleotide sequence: TGCAGTGCTAGAGAACCAGGAAATGACGTAGGGTACAAAGAGACCCAGTACTTC.

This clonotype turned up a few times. The CDR3 nucleotides are TGTGCCACCCAAACAGGGAACTACAATGAGCAGTTCTTC. Amino acids: CATQTGNYNEQFF. V and J are TRBV24-1 and TRBJ2-1; D possibly corresponds to TRBD1 (6 bases). Per the germline V gene, CDR1 is KGHDR and CDR2 is SFDVKD. This CDR3 has 13 residues. Deletions cut 9 bases from V and 3 bases from J, with 11 bases between.

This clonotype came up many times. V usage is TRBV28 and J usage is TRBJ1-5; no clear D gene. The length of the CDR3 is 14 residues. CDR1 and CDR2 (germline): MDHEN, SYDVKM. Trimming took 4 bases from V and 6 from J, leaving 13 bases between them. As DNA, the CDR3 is TGTGCCAGCAGTTCCCGCTTAGGAGTTCAGCCCCAGCATTTT. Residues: CASSSRLGVQPQHF.

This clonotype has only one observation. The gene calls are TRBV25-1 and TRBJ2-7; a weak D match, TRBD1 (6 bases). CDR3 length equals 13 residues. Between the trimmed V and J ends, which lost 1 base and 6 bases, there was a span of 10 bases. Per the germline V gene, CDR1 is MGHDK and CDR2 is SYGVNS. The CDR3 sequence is CASSESLGGEQYF. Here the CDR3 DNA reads TGTGCCAGCAGTGAATCCTTAGGGGGCGAGCAGTACTTC.

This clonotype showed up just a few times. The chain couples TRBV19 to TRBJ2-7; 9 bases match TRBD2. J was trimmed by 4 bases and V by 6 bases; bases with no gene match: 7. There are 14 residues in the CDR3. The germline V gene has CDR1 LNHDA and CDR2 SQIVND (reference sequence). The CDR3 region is CASRMTSGPYEQYF. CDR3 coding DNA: TGTGCCAGTAGGATGACTAGCGGACCTTACGAGCAGTACTTC. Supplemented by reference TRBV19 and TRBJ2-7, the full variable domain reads DGGITQSPKYLFRKEGQNVTLSCEQNLNHDAMYWYRQDPGQGLRLIYYSQIVNDFQKGDIAEGYSVSREKKESFPLTVTSAQKNPTAFYLCASRMTSGPYEQYFGPGTRLTVT.

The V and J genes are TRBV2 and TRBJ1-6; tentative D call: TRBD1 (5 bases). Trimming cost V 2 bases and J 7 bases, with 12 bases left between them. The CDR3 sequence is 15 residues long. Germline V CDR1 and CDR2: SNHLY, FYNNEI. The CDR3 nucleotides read TGTGCCAGCAGTGAAAAGAGACAGAGGAATTCACCCCTCCACTTT. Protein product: CASSEKRQRNSPLHF.

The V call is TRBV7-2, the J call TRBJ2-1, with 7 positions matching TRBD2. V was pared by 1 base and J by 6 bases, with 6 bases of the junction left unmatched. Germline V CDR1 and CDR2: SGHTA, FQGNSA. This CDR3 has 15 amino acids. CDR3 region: CASSLEWGGSNEQFF. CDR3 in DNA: TGTGCCAGCAGCTTAGAATGGGGCGGGAGCAATGAGCAGTTCTTC.